This T cell receptor (beta chain) was identified during a study of beta chain features in type 1 diabetes. Study-level results: Among all four CD4+ subsets, Type 1 diabetes patients had TCRB CDR3s that were moderately but significantly shorter. Highly expressing activated T cells could be over-counted with a cDNA template.

CD4+ cells of the naive, central memory, regulatory and stem cell-like memory types were sorted via CD45RO/CCR7/CD25/CD127/CD95/CD27. TCRB transcripts that were expressed got sequenced, as all of the isolated RNA had been reverse transcribed. Measured with immunoSEQ multiplex PCR; TCRdb has only the in-frame clones, and not every one. The repertoire holds under 900,000 clones, with about a sixth as singletons. Note on this clone: Antigen unknown.

This clonotype was obtained from a woman aged 18-29 years in good health. The sample consisted of naive CD4+ T cells from blood.

In DNA form, the CDR3 reads TGTGCCAGCAGCGTGCGGCTGGCGGGAGGTCGAGGTGAGCAGTTCTTC. Translated, it gives CASSVRLAGGRGEQFF. The chain combines TRBV5-4 with TRBJ2-1; 8 positions agree with TRBD2. The CDR3 runs 16 residues. CDR1 SGHNT and CDR2 YYREEE come from the germline V gene (reference sequence). The V gene end was trimmed by 4 bases and the J gene end by 9 bases; junction bases not matched to a gene: 15.